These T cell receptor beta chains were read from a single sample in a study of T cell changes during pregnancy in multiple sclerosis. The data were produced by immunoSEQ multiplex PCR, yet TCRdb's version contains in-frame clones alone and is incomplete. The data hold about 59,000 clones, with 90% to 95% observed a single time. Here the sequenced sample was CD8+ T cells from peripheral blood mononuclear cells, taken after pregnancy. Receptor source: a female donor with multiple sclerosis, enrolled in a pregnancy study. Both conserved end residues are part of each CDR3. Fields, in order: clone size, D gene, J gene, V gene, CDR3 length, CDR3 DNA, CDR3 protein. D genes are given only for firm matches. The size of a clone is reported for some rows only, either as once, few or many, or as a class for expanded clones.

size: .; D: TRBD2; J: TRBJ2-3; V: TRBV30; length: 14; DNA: TGTGCCGGGCGGGAGCGGGAGTACACAGATACGCAGTATTTT; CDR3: CAGREREYTDTQYF
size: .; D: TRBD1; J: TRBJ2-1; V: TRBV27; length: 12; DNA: TGTGCCAGCAGTTACAGGGGGTATGAGCAGTTCTTC; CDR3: CASSYRGYEQFF
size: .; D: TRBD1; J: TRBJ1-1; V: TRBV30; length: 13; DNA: TGTGCCTGGAGCGTAGCAGGGGGCTCTGAAGCTTTCTTT; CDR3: CAWSVAGGSEAFF
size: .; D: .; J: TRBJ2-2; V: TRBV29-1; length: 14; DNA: TGCAGCGTTGAGTGGGGAGAGGTCACCGGGGAGCTGTTTTTT; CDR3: CSVEWGEVTGELFF
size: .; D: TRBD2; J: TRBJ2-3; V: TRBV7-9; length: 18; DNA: TGTGCCAGCAGCTTAGTGATGAGCGGGGATTGGATCACAGATACGCAGTATTTT; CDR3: CASSLVMSGDWITDTQYF
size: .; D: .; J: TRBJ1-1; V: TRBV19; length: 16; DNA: TGTGCCAGTATCCCCCGGGGGGGGCGGCGGGACACTGAAGCTTTCTTT; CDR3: CASIPRGGRRDTEAFF
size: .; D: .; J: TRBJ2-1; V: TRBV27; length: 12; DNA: TGTGCCAGCGGTACACAGTACAATGAGCAGTTCTTC; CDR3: CASGTQYNEQFF
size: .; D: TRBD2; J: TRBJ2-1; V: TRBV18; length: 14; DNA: TGTGCCAGCTCACTTTTAGCGGGAGACGATGAGCAGTTCTTC; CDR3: CASSLLAGDDEQFF
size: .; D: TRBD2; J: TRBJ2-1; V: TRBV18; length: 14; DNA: TGTGCCAGCTCACCACCGTCTAGCGGGACTGAGCAGTTCTTC; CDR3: CASSPPSSGTEQFF
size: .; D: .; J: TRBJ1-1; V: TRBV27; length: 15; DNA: TGTGCCAGCATTGCCGAAGGGGGAATTGTCACTGAAGCTTTCTTT; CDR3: CASIAEGGIVTEAFF
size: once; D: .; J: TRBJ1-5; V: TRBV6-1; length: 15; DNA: TGTGCCAGCAGTGAAGCAGAGGCCGGGGTAGAGCCCCAGCATTTT; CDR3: CASSEAEAGVEPQHF
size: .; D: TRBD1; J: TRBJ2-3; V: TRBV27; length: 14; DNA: TGTGCCAGCAGTCCCTGGACAGGGGACAATACGCAGTATTTT; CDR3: CASSPWTGDNTQYF
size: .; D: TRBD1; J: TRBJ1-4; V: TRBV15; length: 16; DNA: TGTGCCACCAGCATACCGGGACAGGGAACTAATGAAAAACTGTTTTTT; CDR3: CATSIPGQGTNEKLFF
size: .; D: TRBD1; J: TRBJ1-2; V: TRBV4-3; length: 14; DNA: TGCGCCAGCAGCCCAACGACAGGGTCCTATGGCTACACCTTC; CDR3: CASSPTTGSYGYTF
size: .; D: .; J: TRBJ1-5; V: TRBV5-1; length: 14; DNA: TGCGCCAGCAGCGTACAGGGTTTAGATCAGCCCCAGCATTTT; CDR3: CASSVQGLDQPQHF
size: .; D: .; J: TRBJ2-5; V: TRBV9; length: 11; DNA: TGTGCCAGCAGCGACGGGGGGACCCAGTACTTC; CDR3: CASSDGGTQYF
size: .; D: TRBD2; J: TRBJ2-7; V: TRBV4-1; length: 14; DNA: TGCGCCAGCAGCCCCCAAAAAGCGGGATACGAGCAGTACTTC; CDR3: CASSPQKAGYEQYF
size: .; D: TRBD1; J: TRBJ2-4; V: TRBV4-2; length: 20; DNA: TGTGCCAGCAGCCAAGACTTAATAGGACAGGGGGCTATAGGCAAAAACATTCAGTACTTC; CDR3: CASSQDLIGQGAIGKNIQYF
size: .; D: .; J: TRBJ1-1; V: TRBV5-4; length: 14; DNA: TGTGCCAGCAGCTTCAGGGTTGTGGACACTGAAGCTTTCTTT; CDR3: CASSFRVVDTEAFF
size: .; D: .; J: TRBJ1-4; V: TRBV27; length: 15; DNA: TGTGCCAGCAGTTCCAGGGTATCGGCTAATGAAAAACTGTTTTTT; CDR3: CASSSRVSANEKLFF
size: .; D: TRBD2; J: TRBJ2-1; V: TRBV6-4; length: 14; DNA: TGTGCCAGCAGTGATGGACTAGCGTTCGATGAGCAGTTCTTC; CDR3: CASSDGLAFDEQFF
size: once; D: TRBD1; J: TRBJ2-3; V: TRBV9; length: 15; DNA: TGTGCCAGCAGCGAAGGGGGCGGGCGCACAGATACGCAGTATTTT; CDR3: CASSEGGGRTDTQYF
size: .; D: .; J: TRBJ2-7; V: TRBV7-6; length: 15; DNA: TGTGCCAGCAGCTTAGAATCACAGGCTTTTAGCGAGCAGTACTTC; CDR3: CASSLESQAFSEQYF
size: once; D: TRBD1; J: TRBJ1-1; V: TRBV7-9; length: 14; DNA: TGTGCCAGCAGGGGGACAGGGGTTAACACTGAAGCTTTCTTT; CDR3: CASRGTGVNTEAFF
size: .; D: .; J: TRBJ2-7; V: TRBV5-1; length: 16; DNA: TGCGCCAGCACCGAGTTTAGCGGCGATAGCTCCTACGAGCAGTACTTC; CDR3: CASTEFSGDSSYEQYF
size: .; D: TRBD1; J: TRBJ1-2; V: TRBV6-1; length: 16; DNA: TGTGCCAGCAGTGAAGGACAGGGGACACCCAGCTATGGCTACACCTTC; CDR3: CASSEGQGTPSYGYTF
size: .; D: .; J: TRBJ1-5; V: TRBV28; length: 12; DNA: TGTGCCAGCAGTTTTTCGGTTCAGCCCCAGCATTTT; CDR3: CASSFSVQPQHF
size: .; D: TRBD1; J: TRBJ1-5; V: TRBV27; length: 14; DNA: TGTGCCAGCAGGCCCCGGGACAGGGTCCAACCCCAGCATTTT; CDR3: CASRPRDRVQPQHF
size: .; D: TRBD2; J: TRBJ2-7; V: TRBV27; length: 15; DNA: TGTGCCAGCAGTTCCCCTAGCGGGGGTACCTACGAGCAGTACTTC; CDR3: CASSSPSGGTYEQYF
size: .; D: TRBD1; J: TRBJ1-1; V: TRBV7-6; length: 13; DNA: TGTGCCAGCAGATCCGCCCAGGGGGCTGAAGCTTTCTTT; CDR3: CASRSAQGAEAFF
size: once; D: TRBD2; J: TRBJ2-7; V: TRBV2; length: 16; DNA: TGTGCCAGCAGTGAAGCAGGGACTAGCGGGAGCTACGAGCAGTACTTC; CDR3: CASSEAGTSGSYEQYF
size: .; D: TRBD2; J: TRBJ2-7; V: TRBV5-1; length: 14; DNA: TGCGCCAGCAGCGTTGCGGGAGATGCGTACGAGCAGTACTTC; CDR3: CASSVAGDAYEQYF
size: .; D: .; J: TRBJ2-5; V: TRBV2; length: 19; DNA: TGTGCCAGCAGTGATCCCCGTTCGGGTTCTCTAGACCTTCGAGAGACCCAGTACTTC; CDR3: CASSDPRSGSLDLRETQYF
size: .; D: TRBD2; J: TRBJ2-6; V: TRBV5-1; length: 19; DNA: TGCGCCAGCAGCCCGGGACTAGCGGGGGGGATGGCTGGGGCCAACGTCCTGACTTTC; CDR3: CASSPGLAGGMAGANVLTF
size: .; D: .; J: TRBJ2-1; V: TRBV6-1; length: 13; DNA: TGTGCCAGCAGCCCCGGGTCTTACAATGAGCAGTTCTTC; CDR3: CASSPGSYNEQFF
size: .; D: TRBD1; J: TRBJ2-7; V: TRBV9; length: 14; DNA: TGTGCCAGCAGCGTCGGACAGGGAACCTACGAGCAGTACTTC; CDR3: CASSVGQGTYEQYF
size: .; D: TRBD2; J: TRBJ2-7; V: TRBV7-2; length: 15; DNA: TGTGCCAGCAGCCTCGGACTAGCGGGAGTCTACGAGCAGTACTTC; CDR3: CASSLGLAGVYEQYF
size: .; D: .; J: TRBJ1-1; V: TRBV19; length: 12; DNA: TGTGCCAGTAGTCTCTCGAACACTGAAGCTTTCTTT; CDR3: CASSLSNTEAFF
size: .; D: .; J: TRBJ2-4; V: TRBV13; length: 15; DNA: TGTGCCAGCAGCCCCCGTCCCCCGTCTAAAAACATTCAGTACTTC; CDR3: CASSPRPPSKNIQYF
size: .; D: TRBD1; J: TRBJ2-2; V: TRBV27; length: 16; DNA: TGTGCCAGCACTTCAGGACAGGGGATGGGGACCGGGGAGCTGTTTTTT; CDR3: CASTSGQGMGTGELFF
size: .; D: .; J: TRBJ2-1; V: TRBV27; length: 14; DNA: TGTGCCAGCAGCGACCTCAGGGGTTCGGGTGAGCAGTTCTTC; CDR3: CASSDLRGSGEQFF
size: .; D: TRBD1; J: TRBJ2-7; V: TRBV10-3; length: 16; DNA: TGTGCCATCAGTGAGTGGAGGACAGGGAGAATGTACGAGCAGTACTTC; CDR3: CAISEWRTGRMYEQYF
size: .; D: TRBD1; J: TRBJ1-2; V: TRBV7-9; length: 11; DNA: TGTGCCAGCAGCTTAGGCACAGGGGGCACCTTC; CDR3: CASSLGTGGTF
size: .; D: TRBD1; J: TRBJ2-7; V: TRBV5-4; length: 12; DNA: TGTGCCATCGGGACAGGGGGGAACGAGCAGTACTTC; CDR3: CAIGTGGNEQYF